This TCR beta chain was found in a study of blood T cell repertoires in COVID-19. Original processing methods: The authors estimated nucleated cell counts from reference gene primer amplification. Sequencing used immunoSEQ multiplex PCR; TCRdb keeps in-frame clones, though not all of them. V and J calls and clone size come straight from that table; D and trimming were deduced from the DNA. The sample yields fewer than 300,000 clones, approximately 81% seen once. The V gene end was trimmed by 3 bases and the J gene end by 6 bases; junction bases not matched to a gene: 6. Per germline, CDR1 GTSNPN and CDR2 SVGIG (reference sequence). CDR3 size: 15 residues.

The clonotype originates from a woman younger than 30 with acute or convalescent COVID-19. J is TRBJ1-6 and V is TRBV30, with TRBD1 matching 9 bases. Sequenced: peripheral blood. CDR3 nucleotides: TGTGCCTGGAGCGGCCGGGACAGGGCTAATTCACCCCTCCACTTT. This codes for CAWSGRDRANSPLHF.